The text below deals with one T cell receptor beta chain. Patients at the Seattle site were enrolled during active infection and followed longitudinally. The data were obtained in a study of blood T cell repertoires in COVID-19. Whole-study context: Acute and convalescent COVID-19 samples came from the United States, Italy and Spain. T cells, B-cell-depleted T cells, or PBMCs provided the cDNA or gDNA that served as material.

As originally analysed: The assay estimated nucleated cells by amplifying reference gene primers. TCRdb's copy holds only in-frame clones and misses some; the assay was immunoSEQ multiplex PCR. V, J and clone size are taken as reported in that table, and D and trimming were inferred from the DNA itself. The sample consists of some 130,000 clones, 90% of them appearing once. This CDR3 has 13 residues. The germline V gene has CDR1 KGHDR and CDR2 SFDVKD. V was clipped by 7 bases and J by 1 base, with 6 bases between them. The rearrangement links TRBV24-1 to TRBJ2-2; TRBD1 might be the D (5 bases). Sequencing was carried out using peripheral blood. The origin of this receptor is a man between 60 and 70 years old with COVID-19, enrolled during active disease. CDR3 sequence: CATRTENTGELFF. The CDR3, as DNA: TGTGCCACCAGGACAGAGAACACCGGGGAGCTGTTTTTT.